What follows describes a single TCR beta chain. What it binds is unknown. TCR beta CDR3 regions were amplified from RNA. The HTBI primer set drove a first-round RT-PCR of the TCR CDR3. TCRdb reanalysed the multiplex PCR reads using MiXCR and keeps one entry per CDR3 protein. The data show hundreds of thousands of distinct CDR3 sequences, with 13% seen just once and less than 10% held by the top ten. This sample is part of a study of T cells in Graves' hyperthyroidism and ophthalmopathy. Study results and limitations: Model predictions of ophthalmopathy came a median 6.5 months before onset. A 13 V-J signature model discriminated ophthalmopathy versus stable hyperthyroidism. In blood, most of the thyroid clonotypes expanded above 0.001 were also present.

Trimming pared 1 base from V and 3 bases from J, leaving 7 bases between. Looked up from germline, CDR1 is SEHNR and CDR2 is FQNEAQ (reference sequence). The CDR3 has 14 residues. The clonotype comes from a woman aged 18-29 years with Graves' hyperthyroidism. Specimen: blood. V gene TRBV7-9 combines with J gene TRBJ2-4; no firm D call. Here the CDR3 DNA reads TGTGCCAGCAGCTTAGTAGGAGTCAAAAACATTCAGTACTTC. The encoded protein is CASSLVGVKNIQYF.